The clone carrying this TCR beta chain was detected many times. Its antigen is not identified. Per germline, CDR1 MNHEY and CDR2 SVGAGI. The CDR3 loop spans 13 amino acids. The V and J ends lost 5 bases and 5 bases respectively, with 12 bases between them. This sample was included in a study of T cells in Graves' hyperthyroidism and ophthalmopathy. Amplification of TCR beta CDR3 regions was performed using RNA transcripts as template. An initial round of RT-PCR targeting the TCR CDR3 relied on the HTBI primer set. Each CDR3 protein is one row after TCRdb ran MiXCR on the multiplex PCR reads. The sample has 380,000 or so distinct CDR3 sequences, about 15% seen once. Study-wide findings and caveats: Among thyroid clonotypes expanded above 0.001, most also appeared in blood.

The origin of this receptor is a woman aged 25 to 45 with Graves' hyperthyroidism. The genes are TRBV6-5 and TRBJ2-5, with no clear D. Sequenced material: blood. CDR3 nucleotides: TGTGCCAGCAGTACTCAAGTTGAGGAGACCCAGTACTTC. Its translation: CASSTQVEETQYF.